The clone carrying this T cell receptor (beta chain) appeared a single time. As yet, its antigen is unknown. Germline CDR1 and CDR2: LNHDA and SQIVND (reference sequence). V dropped 5 bases and J dropped 0 bases, with 1 base sitting between them. The CDR3 is 11 amino acids. This sample is drawn from a study of T-cell reconstitution after alpha-beta-depleted transplantation in children. Study-wide results and caveats: At day 60, the high TCRbeta diversity found in some patients originated from recipient T cells and thymic progenitors that had survived. One year post-transplant, T-cell counts and diversity were largely derived from T cells produced anew. Reported findings indicate that, about two months after transplant, alpha-beta T cells came from several hundred expanded clones, which were derived from non-depleted graft cells.

The TCRbeta library incorporated unique molecular identifiers. TCRdb processed the PCR reads anew with MiXCR; each CDR3 protein has one entry. Among approximately 47,000 distinct CDR3 sequences listed, about 50% were seen once. The receptor comes from a boy younger than two with SCID, due to receive a stem cell transplant. The input for sequencing was peripheral blood, taken before TCRalphabeta/CD19-depleted stem cell transplant. The chain is built from TRBV19 and TRBJ1-1; no clear D. The CDR3: CASSLNTEAFF. For the CDR3, the DNA is TGTGCCAGTAGTTTGAACACTGAAGCTTTCTTT.